These 26 T cell receptor beta chains originate from one sample sequenced in a study of blood T cell repertoires in COVID-19. Using immunoSEQ multiplex PCR, the repertoire was profiled, and TCRdb retains in-frame clones only, with some absent. The sample records roughly 91,000 clones, approximately 79% being singletons. Sequencing was carried out using peripheral blood. These receptors all come from a man between 70 and 80 years old with acute or convalescent COVID-19.

This clone appeared once. Here the CDR3 reads CASSEVRRGQYGYTF. The DNA of the CDR3 is TGTGCCAGCAGTGAAGTGAGGAGGGGACAGTATGGCTACACCTTC. The chain carries TRBV2 and TRBJ1-2; TRBD1 matches 7 bases. Germline CDR1 SNHLY, CDR2 FYNNEI. The CDR3 covers 15 residues. V shed 1 base and J 5 bases; nucleotides not matched to a gene: 7.

This clone was recorded a few times. This chain links TRBV18 with TRBJ2-7; possible D gene TRBD2, 5 bases. The CDR3 has 13 amino acids. In germline, CDR1 is KGHSH, CDR2 LQKENI. Trimming left V 6 bases short and J 7 bases short, with 16 bases between. DNA for the CDR3: TGTGCCAGCTCCCCCGCTGTGACGGGGGAGCAGTACGTC. This codes for CASSPAVTGEQYV.

This chain connects TRBV3-1 (or the pseudogene TRBV3-2) to TRBJ2-5; D possibly corresponds to TRBD2 (5 bases). This CDR3 contains 14 residues. Trimming took 0 bases from V and 4 from J, leaving 9 bases between them. The germline gives CDR1 LGHDT, CDR2 YNNKEL (reference sequence). DNA of the CDR3: TGTGCCAGCAGCCAAGATGGGAGCCTAGAGACCCAGTACTTC. The encoded protein is CASSQDGSLETQYF.

V is TRBV5-1 and J is TRBJ1-1, with a tentative D call TRBD1 (5 bases). V shed 4 bases and J shed 6 bases, with 13 bases lying between them. This CDR3 is 13 amino acids long. Germline V gene data show CDR1 as SGHRS and CDR2 as YFSETQ. The CDR3 sequence is CASSDHPGAEAFF. The CDR3, as DNA: TGCGCCAGCAGCGATCACCCGGGGGCTGAAGCTTTCTTT.

The rearrangement links TRBV6-6 to TRBJ2-7; perhaps TRBD1 as D (6 bases). The V gene lost 6 bases and the J gene lost 5 bases, with 11 bases spanning the gap. Germline assignment: CDR1 MNHNY and CDR2 SVGAGI (reference sequence). The CDR3 is 12 residues long. Here the CDR3 reads CASREQGNEQYF. The CDR3 region has the DNA TGTGCCAGCAGAGAACAGGGTAACGAGCAGTACTTC.

This sequence joins TRBV7-7 and TRBJ2-5; maybe TRBD1 (7 bases). CDR1 is SSHAT and CDR2 is FNYEAQ in the germline V gene (reference sequence). V gave up 1 base and J gave up 4 bases, with 16 bases separating them. The CDR3 has 16 amino acids. The CDR3 is CASSLGGTVRTETQYF. DNA of the CDR3: TGTGCCAGCAGCTTAGGCGGGACAGTGAGGACAGAGACCCAGTACTTC.

V and J are TRBV28 and TRBJ1-1, with D tentatively TRBD1 (5 bases). V lost 6 bases, J lost 0 bases, and 11 bases lay in between. CDR3 length equals 14 residues. Per the germline V gene, CDR1 is MDHEN and CDR2 is SYDVKM. CDR3 nucleotide sequence: TGTGCCAGCAGCCCGGGGGGGGTGAACACTGAAGCTTTCTTT. This sequence encodes CASSPGGVNTEAFF.

The CDR3 loop is CASTPGQGAIGAFF. The CDR3, as DNA: TGTGCCAGCACCCCGGGACAGGGGGCAATAGGGGCTTTCTTT. The chain employs TRBV19 and TRBJ1-1, with 12 bases that match TRBD1. The CDR3 length is 14 residues. Germline CDR1 is LNHDA and CDR2 is SQIVND (reference sequence). The J segment lost 11 bases and the V segment lost 9 bases, leaving 13 bases of the junction unmatched.

The gene calls are TRBV19 and TRBJ2-5; 10 nucleotides line up with TRBD2. CDR3 size: 16 residues. J lost 2 bases, V lost 4 bases, and 7 bases had no gene match. CDR1 is LNHDA, CDR2 SQIVND, per germline (reference sequence). The CDR3 spells CASSTLLAGKQETQYF. CDR3 DNA: TGTGCCAGTAGTACCTTACTAGCGGGGAAACAAGAGACCCAGTACTTC.

The gene calls are TRBV2 and TRBJ2-7, with a possible D match to TRBD1 (5 bases). The CDR3 spans 13 residues. The V and J ends lost 2 bases and 7 bases respectively, with 12 bases between them. CDR1 and CDR2 (germline): SNHLY, FYNNEI. This CDR3 reads CASSEQGPMEQYV. The CDR3 DNA reads TGTGCCAGCAGTGAACAGGGTCCAATGGAGCAGTACGTC.

This chain joins TRBV10-3 and TRBJ1-3; 8 nucleotides line up with TRBD1. This CDR3 region has 17 residues. Germline-derived CDR1 and CDR2 are ENHRY and SYGVKD. The ends lost 11 bases at V and 2 bases at J; junction bases unmatched: 17. This CDR3 is CAAGGQGAFGTGNTIYF. The DNA of the CDR3 is TGTGCCGCCGGGGGGCAGGGGGCGTTCGGCACTGGAAACACCATATATTTT.

This chain uses TRBV14 with TRBJ2-2; a possible D gene is TRBD2 (6 bases). Per germline, CDR1 SGHDN and CDR2 FVKESK. V lost 8 bases, J lost 1 base, and 8 bases lay in between. The CDR3 has 13 residues. The CDR3 sequence is CASGGVNTGELFF. CDR3 sequence (DNA): TGTGCCAGCGGCGGGGTGAACACCGGGGAGCTGTTTTTT. Drawing the rest from reference TRBV14 and TRBJ2-2, the complete variable domain is EAGVTQFPSHSVIEKGQTVTLRCDPISGHDNLYWYRRVMGKEIKFLLHFVKESKQDESGMPNNRFLAERTGGTYSTLKVQPAELEDSGVYFCASGGVNTGELFFGEGSRLTVL.

The chain is built from TRBV13 and TRBJ2-7, with 7 bases matching TRBD2. Germline V gene sequence: CDR1 PRHDT, CDR2 FYEKMQ (reference sequence). This CDR3 has 12 amino acids. With V trimmed by 5 bases and J by 3 bases, 1 base remained unmatched. The CDR3 reads CASSRGGYEQYV. CDR3 nucleotides: TGTGCCAGCAGCCGCGGGGGCTACGAGCAGTACGTC.

The chain employs TRBV27 and TRBJ1-5, with D perhaps TRBD1 (5 bases). Per germline, CDR1 MNHEY and CDR2 SMNVEV (reference sequence). V shed 8 bases and J shed 6 bases, with 14 bases lying between them. There are 13 residues in the CDR3. The chain's CDR3 is CASSFREGQPQHF. CDR3 nucleotides: TGTGCCAGCTCATTCAGGGAGGGTCAGCCCCAGCATTTT.

This clone showed up just a few times. The rearrangement joins TRBV6-6 to TRBJ2-7; D possibly corresponds to TRBD1 (6 bases). The CDR3 is 12 amino acids. V was shortened by 6 bases and J by 4 bases, with 10 bases between the two germline ends. The germline CDR1 and CDR2 sequences are MNHNY and SVGAGI (reference sequence). As DNA, the CDR3 is TGTGCCAGCAGCCCCACAGGGTACGAGCAGTACGTC. This codes for CASSPTGYEQYV.

The DNA for the CDR3 is TGCGCCAGCAGCTTGAGGGGCGATGATTCACCCCTCCACTTT. It codes for CASSLRGDDSPLHF. The V gene is TRBV5-1, the J gene TRBJ1-6, with a weak D call TRBD1 (5 bases). The germline V and J ends were trimmed by 1 base and 8 bases, with 10 bases remaining between them. The CDR3 is 14 residues long. Germline loops: CDR1 SGHRS, CDR2 YFSETQ.

The genes are TRBV6-5 and TRBJ2-5, with 8 bases that match TRBD2. The germline CDR1 and CDR2 sequences are MNHEY and SVGAGI. Trimming cost V 5 bases and J 4 bases; bases outside gene matches: 9. The CDR3 is 15 residues long. In DNA form, the CDR3 reads TGTGCCAGCAGTCGGGCGGGGGGCCGCCCAGAGACCCAGTACTTC. It yields the protein CASSRAGGRPETQYF.

The chain links TRBV2 to TRBJ2-7; 13 bases match TRBD2. V lost 6 bases to trimming and J lost 0 bases; unmatched junction nucleotides: 8. The germline V gene has CDR1 SNHLY and CDR2 FYNNEI. The CDR3 sequence is 17 residues long. This chain's CDR3 is CASRLTSGGPRSYEQYF. DNA for the CDR3: TGTGCCAGCAGATTGACTAGCGGGGGGCCTCGCTCCTACGAGCAGTACTTC.

V and J are TRBV7-9 and TRBJ1-2, with D perhaps TRBD1 (5 bases). Germline lookup yields CDR1 SEHNR and CDR2 FQNEAQ (reference sequence). The CDR3 totals 15 residues. The germline V and J ends were trimmed by 1 base and 3 bases, with 12 bases remaining between them. The DNA for the CDR3 is TGTGCCAGCAGCTTAGATGGACCGGGGGACTATGGCTACACCTTC. This codes for CASSLDGPGDYGYTF.

This chain connects TRBV2 to TRBJ2-7; the D gene is possibly TRBD1 (6 bases). The CDR3 is 12 amino acids. CDR1 is SNHLY, CDR2 FYNNEI, per germline. Trimming shortened V by 3 bases and J by 9 bases, and 12 bases separated the two germline ends. The CDR3 loop reads CASSDIQGWQYV. The CDR3 coding sequence is TGTGCCAGCAGTGATATACAGGGCTGGCAGTACGTC.

This clone showed up just a few times. This sequence joins TRBV18 and TRBJ2-1, with D perhaps matching TRBD2 (6 bases). CDR3 length: 13 residues. Per germline, CDR1 KGHSH and CDR2 LQKENI. With 4 bases removed from V and 4 bases from J, the gap between germline ends came to 8 bases. CDR3 region: CASSRGEYNEQFF. DNA of the CDR3: TGTGCCAGCTCACGCGGGGAATACAATGAGCAGTTCTTC. Full variable domain (outside the CDR3, taken from reference TRBV18 and TRBJ2-1): NAGVMQNPRHLVRRRGQEARLRCSPMKGHSHVYWYRQLPEEGLKFMVYLQKENIIDESGMPKERFSAEFPKEGPSILRIQQVVRGDSAAYFCASSRGEYNEQFFGPGTRLTVL.

This CDR3 reads CASSLRQETNYGYTF. Written as DNA, the CDR3 is TGCGCCAGCAGCCTTCGCCAGGAAACTAACTATGGCTACACCTTC. This chain joins TRBV4-1 and TRBJ1-2, with no clear D. Germline V lookup: CDR1 MGHRA, CDR2 YSYEKL. The germline V and J ends were trimmed by 4 bases and 0 bases, with 12 bases remaining between them. The CDR3 runs 15 residues.

This chain links TRBV11-2 with TRBJ2-7; 11 nucleotides match TRBD2. The V gene's germline CDR1 is SGHAT and CDR2 FQNNGV. With 0 bases clipped from V and 11 bases from J, the junction kept 3 bases outside the gene matches. The CDR3 has 13 residues. The CDR3 bases are TGTGCCAGCAGCTTAGATCGTAGCGGGGGGGAGTACTTC. Its protein is CASSLDRSGGEYF. The full variable domain, in which reference TRBV11-2 and TRBJ2-7 provide the parts outside the CDR3, is EAGVAQSPRYKIIEKRQSVAFWCNPISGHATLYWYQQILGQGPKLLIQFQNNGVVDDSQLPKDRFSAERLKGVDSTLKIQPAKLEDSAVYLCASSLDRSGGEYFGPGTRLTVT.

This clone was picked up a small number of times. This rearrangement joins TRBV24-1 to TRBJ2-1, with 10 bases aligning to TRBD2. Losses at the gene ends were 9 bases for V and 7 bases for J; bases not matched to a gene: 5. CDR3 size: 13 residues. Germline V gene lookup returns CDR1 KGHDR and CDR2 SFDVKD. The CDR3 coding sequence is TGTGCCACCGGAGCGGGGGGGCGGAATGAGCAGTTCTTC. Its translation: CATGAGGRNEQFF.

The rearrangement joins TRBV5-1 to TRBJ2-7; 15 bases agree with TRBD2. Trimming took 0 bases from V and 6 from J; bases not matched to a gene: 4. Germline assignment: CDR1 SGHRS and CDR2 YFSETQ. The CDR3 spans 16 residues. The CDR3 nucleotides read TGCGCCAGCAGCTTGGAGGTGGGACTAGCGGGGGGCGAGCAGTACTTC. Protein sequence: CASSLEVGLAGGEQYF.

The chain combines TRBV28 with TRBJ1-4, with TRBD1 matching over 8 bases. Germline V gene data show CDR1 as MDHEN and CDR2 as SYDVKM. J gave up 8 bases and V 5 bases, and 10 bases lay outside the gene matches. CDR3 length: 15 residues. The CDR3: CASSRYRGSNEKLFF. The CDR3 nucleotides are TGTGCCAGCAGTCGTTACAGGGGGTCCAACGAAAAACTGTTTTTT. Full variable domain (remainder filled in from reference TRBV28 and TRBJ1-4): DVKVTQSSRYLVKRTGEKVFLECVQDMDHENMFWYRQDPGLGLRLIYFSYDVKMKEKGDIPEGYSVSREKKERFSLILESASTNQTSMYLCASSRYRGSNEKLFFGSGTQLSVL.